This section outlines one T cell receptor (beta chain) sequence together with its context. Its specificity is not known. The data derive from a study of OX40 agonist ivuxolimab in advanced cancers. Across the whole study: People who had prior anti-PD-1, anti-PD-L1 or anti-CTLA-4 therapy could take part, and 40% had some. Among those treated, three patients had partial responses, one with hepatocellular carcinoma and two with cutaneous melanoma.

Assay used: immunoSEQ multiplex PCR; TCRdb lists only in-frame clones, some missing. In the table there are about 36,000 clones, 88% of which are singletons. Overall study findings and caveats: At doses 0.1 to 3.0 mg/kg, CD4+ and CD8+ clones expanded. Fewer expanded clones were found on average in CD4+ than in CD8+ T cells.

The starting material was CD4+ or CD8+ T cells sorted from blood, obtained in a trial of the OX40 agonist ivuxolimab. The sequence was obtained from an adult with an advanced solid tumor such as melanoma, head and neck, liver or kidney cancer.

This chain's CDR3 is CASSSSPTTRDRGTEAFF. The CDR3 DNA is TGTGCCAGCAGTTCCTCCCCAACCACCCGGGACAGGGGCACTGAAGCTTTCTTT. The chain is built from TRBV28 and TRBJ1-1; TRBD1 aligns across 10 bases. Unmatched junction bases numbered 15, after V lost 4 bases and J lost 4 bases. The V gene's germline CDR1 is MDHEN and CDR2 SYDVKM. CDR3 size: 18 residues.